The entry below gives a single T cell receptor beta chain sequence along with its context. This clonotype was seen ten or more times. Its antigen is unknown. No base qualities exist here, and no much larger clone lies one base off it. The data stem from a study of HIV-infected patients and healthy controls (dated by TCRdb to the mid-2010s). The study in broad terms: The question the study tested was whether immune perturbation and reconstitution could be captured by deep TCR repertoire sequencing of small blood samples from HIV patients.

The V end gives up 4 bases and the J end 9 bases, leaving 11 bases in the junction not matched to a gene. Sequences DFQATT (CDR1) and SNEGSKA (CDR2) are obtained from the germline V gene (reference sequence). Taken from cysteine to phenylalanine, the CDR3 has 15 residues. Here the CDR3 DNA is all that survives: 45 bases in frame from base 1. Whole blood was used without cell fractionation, so the repertoire reflected all unsorted peripheral T cells. Ten uninfected healthy donors were sampled as controls, and about 40% of these ten donors were sampled twice approximately three months apart. For RNA extraction, roughly 2.7 ml of peripheral blood was drawn into Tempus tubes. Residual genomic DNA was removed with the TURBO-DNase kit and globin mRNA was depleted with GLOBINclear. Overall study outcomes, separate from this receptor: Compared with untreated HIV+ repertoires, healthy control repertoires had roughly threefold more distinct CDR3s and higher Shannon diversity. Using whole blood restricted sequencing depth and prevented separating the dynamics of distinct T-cell subpopulations. The pairing of alpha and beta chains was not determined in the samples. HLA typing of donors was not performed in the study. Rare events from HIV-infected data received too much weight under size-matching, and comparisons were complicated by unequal numbers of distinct sequences between patients and controls. Oligoclonality may be reflected in the significantly higher mean Gini indices of HIV-infected repertoires compared with controls. The apparent post-therapy recovery of the Gini index in HIV-infected patients was not reproduced in size-matched repertoire data. Alpha-chain CDR3s from MAIT cells occurred at high frequency in healthy controls but were severely depleted in HIV+ repertoires. Only sixteen HIV-infected individuals were processed, which the authors considered a major limit on how widely the findings apply. Slight age and sex profile differences between the study cohorts did not explain the observed diversity differences. Healthy controls shared more CDR3s between individuals than HIV+ patients, by Jaccard index and by count of highly shared sequences. Mean usage differed significantly between HIV-infected patients and controls for eight alpha and eight beta V genes. During therapy, HIV-associated CDR3s significantly decreased in frequency, while CMV-associated CDR3s did not change significantly, though most became more frequent.

Around 510 ng RNA was reverse transcribed with SuperScript III using primers against the alpha and beta constant regions. Alpha and beta chain libraries were generated separately via chain-specific third strand synthesis with multiplexing indices. In the protocol, all rearrangements within a chain were amplified with a single primer pair so that primer bias was avoided, and molecular barcodes were added to each cDNA molecule. The SP2 sequencing primer site and a random hexamer were carried on a 5' RACE adapter, to which purified cDNA was joined by T4 RNA Ligase 1. With slow temperature ramps used to favor optimal annealing, second strand synthesis was primed from the SP2 site with Phusion polymerase. Each molecule's 12-nucleotide barcode consisted of two random hexamer sequences, both added before amplification and joined together. P5 and P7 adapter elements plus a second index were added in a short first PCR, which was followed by a roughly 23-cycle amplification PCR with P5s and P7 primers. Libraries received about 25 PCR cycles in total, were quantified on a Qubit, sized on a Bioanalyzer, and diluted to 4 nM. Sequencing of the normalized libraries was performed on an Illumina MiSeq with 2 x 250 paired-end kits. MinElute columns were the means by which the reverse transcription reactions were cleaned up, and the reactions were eluted into 10 ul Tris-Cl. Adapter ligations ran for approximately 25 hours at 16 degrees C and were afterwards cleaned with AMPure XP beads at a 1:1 ratio. In the authors' own workflow: Demultiplexed FASTQ files were processed with a modified Decombinator that output V, J, insert and barcode information. Sequences that shared a barcode but differed from the dominant sequence were treated as errors and discarded, and barcodes were clustered at Levenshtein distance 3 and counted to estimate the original cDNA molecules. The R packages ineq, vegan, igraph and RCytoscape were used for downstream analyses, with IMGT nomenclature and CDR3 definitions applied. To avoid skew from clonal expansion, each TCR was counted once, and V gene usage was computed over distinct sequences. Within a donor, similarity networks joined unique CDR3 amino acid sequences in every case where two of them were separated by a single Levenshtein edit. The authors compiled published HIV-specific CDR3s (almost 95 alpha, more than 650 beta) and CMV-specific CDR3s (approximately 13 alpha, more than 200 beta) and searched for them in the repertoires. Random subsampling to size-matched repertoires showed patients' decreased diversity was not caused by their lower sequence numbers. In TCRdb, the public reads were trimmed at Q25 with fastp and aligned with MiXCR, with productive beta chains retained. Rows are combined by CDR3 protein, so each entry shows the most common genes and DNA. These V and J calls rely on TCRdb rather than the paper's analysis. Counted in this sample were some 15,000 distinct CDR3 sequences; around 9.2% of them appeared once. The top ten constitute more than 4.5% of the sample.

Sequenced sample: blood. The sequence joins TRBV20-1 to TRBJ2-1; 11 bases in the junction line up with TRBD2. The receptor's source is an adult in good health. The nucleotide sequence reads as follows: TGCAGTGCTACACGCACTAGCGGGAGTAGGGGTGAGCAGTTCTTC. Its product reads: CSATRTSGSRGEQFF.